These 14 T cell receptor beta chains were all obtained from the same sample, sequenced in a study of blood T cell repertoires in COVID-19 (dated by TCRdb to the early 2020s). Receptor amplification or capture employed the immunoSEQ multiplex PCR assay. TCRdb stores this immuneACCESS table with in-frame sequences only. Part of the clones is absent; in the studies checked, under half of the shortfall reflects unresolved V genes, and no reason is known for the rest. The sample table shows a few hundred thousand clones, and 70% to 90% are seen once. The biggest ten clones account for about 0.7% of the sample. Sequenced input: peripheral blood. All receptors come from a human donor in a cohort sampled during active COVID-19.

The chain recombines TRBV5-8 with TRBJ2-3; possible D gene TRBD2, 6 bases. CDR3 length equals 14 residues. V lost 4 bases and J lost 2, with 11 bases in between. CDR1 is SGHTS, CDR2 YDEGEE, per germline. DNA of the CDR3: TGTGCCAGCAGCCCCCGGGAGTACACAGATACGCAGTATTTT. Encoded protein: CASSPREYTDTQYF.

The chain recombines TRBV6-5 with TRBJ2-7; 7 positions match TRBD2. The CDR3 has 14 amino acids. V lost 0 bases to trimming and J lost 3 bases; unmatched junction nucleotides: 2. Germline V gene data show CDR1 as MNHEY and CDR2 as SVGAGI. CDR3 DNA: TGTGCCAGCAGTTACTCAGCTAGCGGCTACGAGCAGTACTTC. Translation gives CASSYSASGYEQYF.

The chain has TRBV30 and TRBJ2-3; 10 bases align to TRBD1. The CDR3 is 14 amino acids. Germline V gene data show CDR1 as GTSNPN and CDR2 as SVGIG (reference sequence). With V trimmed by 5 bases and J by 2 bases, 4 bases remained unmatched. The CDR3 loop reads CAWGTGVNTDTQYF. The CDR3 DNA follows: TGTGCCTGGGGGACAGGGGTCAACACAGATACGCAGTATTTT.

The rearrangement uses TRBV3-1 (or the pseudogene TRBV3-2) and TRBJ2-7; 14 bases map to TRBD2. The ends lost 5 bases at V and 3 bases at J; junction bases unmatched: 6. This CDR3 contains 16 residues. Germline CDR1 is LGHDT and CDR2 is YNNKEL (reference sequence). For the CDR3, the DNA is TGTGCCAGCAGCAGGGGACTAGCGGGGGAGAACTACGAGCAGTACTTC. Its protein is CASSRGLAGENYEQYF.

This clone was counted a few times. CDR3 nucleotides: TGTGCCAGCAGCCATGCCAGAGGGTCACCGAACACTGAAGCTTTCTTT. Its translation: CASSHARGSPNTEAFF. V usage is TRBV21-1 and J usage is TRBJ1-1. TRBV21-1 is described as a pseudogene. The CDR3 is 16 amino acids.

The CDR3 coding sequence is TGTGCCAGCAGCGGCCGAGGGATTCAGTACTTC. Translation: CASSGRGIQYF. The rearrangement links TRBV11-2 to TRBJ2-4, with a tentative D call TRBD2 (5 bases). The germline gives CDR1 SGHAT, CDR2 FQNNGV. The CDR3 consists of 11 residues. The V and J ends lost 5 bases and 10 bases respectively, with 9 bases between them.

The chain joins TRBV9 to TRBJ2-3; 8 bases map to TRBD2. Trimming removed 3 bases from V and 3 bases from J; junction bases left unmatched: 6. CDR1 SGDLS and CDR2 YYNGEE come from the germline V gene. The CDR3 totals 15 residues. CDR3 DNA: TGTGCCAGCAGCGGGCGGACTAGCCTAACAGATACGCAGTATTTT. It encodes CASSGRTSLTDTQYF.

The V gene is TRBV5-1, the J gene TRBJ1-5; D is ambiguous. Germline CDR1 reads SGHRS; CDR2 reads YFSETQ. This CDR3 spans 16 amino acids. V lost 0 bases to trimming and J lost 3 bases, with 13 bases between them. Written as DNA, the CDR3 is TGCGCCAGCAGCTTGGAGAGGCCAGAAAACAATCAGCCCCAGCATTTT. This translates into CASSLERPENNQPQHF.

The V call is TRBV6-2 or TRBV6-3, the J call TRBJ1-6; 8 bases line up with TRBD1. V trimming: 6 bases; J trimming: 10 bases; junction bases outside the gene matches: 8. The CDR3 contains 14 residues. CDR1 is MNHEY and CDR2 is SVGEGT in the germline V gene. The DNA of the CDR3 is TGTGCCAGCAGCCCAGGGGGCGGTTCATCACCCCTCCACTTT. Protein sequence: CASSPGGGSSPLHF.

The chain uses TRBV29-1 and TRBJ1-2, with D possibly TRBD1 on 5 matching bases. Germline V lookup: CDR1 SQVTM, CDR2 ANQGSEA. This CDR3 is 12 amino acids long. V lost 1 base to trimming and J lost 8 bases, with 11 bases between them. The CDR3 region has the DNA TGCAGCGTTGAAGGCAGGGTTGCGGGCTACACCTTC. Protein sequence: CSVEGRVAGYTF.

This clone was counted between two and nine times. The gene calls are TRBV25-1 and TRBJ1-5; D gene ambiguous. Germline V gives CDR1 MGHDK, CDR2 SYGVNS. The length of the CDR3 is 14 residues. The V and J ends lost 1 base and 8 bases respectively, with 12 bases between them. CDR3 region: CASSESPGVEPQHF. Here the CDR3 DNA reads TGTGCCAGCAGTGAATCCCCCGGTGTGGAGCCCCAGCATTTT. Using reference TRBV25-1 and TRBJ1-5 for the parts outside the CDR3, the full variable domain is EADIYQTPRYLVIGTGKKITLECSQTMGHDKMYWYQQDPGMELHLIHYSYGVNSTEKGDLSSESTVSRIRTEHFPLTLESARPSHTSQYLCASSESPGVEPQHFGDGTRLSIL.

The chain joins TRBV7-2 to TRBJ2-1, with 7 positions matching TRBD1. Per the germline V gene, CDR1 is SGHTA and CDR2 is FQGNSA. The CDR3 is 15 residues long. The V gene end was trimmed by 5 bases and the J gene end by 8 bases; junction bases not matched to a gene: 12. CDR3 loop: CASSPRGSLRDEQFF. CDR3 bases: TGTGCCAGCAGCCCCAGGGGGTCATTGCGCGATGAGCAGTTCTTC.

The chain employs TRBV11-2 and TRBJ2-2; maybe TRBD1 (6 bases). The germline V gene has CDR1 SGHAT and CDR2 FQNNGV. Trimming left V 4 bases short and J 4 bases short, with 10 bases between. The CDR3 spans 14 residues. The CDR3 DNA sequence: TGTGCCAGCAGCTGGCGAGGGGGCACCGGGGAGCTGTTTTTT. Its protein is CASSWRGGTGELFF.

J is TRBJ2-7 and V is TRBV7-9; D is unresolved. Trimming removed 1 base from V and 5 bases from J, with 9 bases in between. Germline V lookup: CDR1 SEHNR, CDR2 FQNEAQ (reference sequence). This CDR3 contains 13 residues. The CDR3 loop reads CASSLGQVDEQYF. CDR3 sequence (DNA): TGTGCCAGCAGCTTAGGTCAGGTCGACGAGCAGTACTTC.